A single count supports the clone carrying this T cell receptor beta chain. The CDR3 has 14 residues. Trimming cost V 4 bases and J 5 bases, with 14 bases left between them. Per germline, CDR1 KGHSH and CDR2 LQKENI. The data stem from a study of immune cell composition in non-small cell lung cancer. The protocol was immunoSEQ multiplex PCR, while the TCRdb copy is restricted to in-frame clones and leaves out a portion. The top ten hold over 15% of the sample, which has 2,500 to 3,000 clones, approximately 84% seen once. The genes are TRBV18 and TRBJ1-1, with D maybe TRBD1 (6 bases). The sequencing input was lung tumor tissue. This receptor was identified in a human donor with non-small cell lung cancer. CDR3 nucleotide sequence: TGTGCCAGCTCACTGGATGCAGGGGTGACTGAAGCTTTCTTT. Its translation: CASSLDAGVTEAFF.